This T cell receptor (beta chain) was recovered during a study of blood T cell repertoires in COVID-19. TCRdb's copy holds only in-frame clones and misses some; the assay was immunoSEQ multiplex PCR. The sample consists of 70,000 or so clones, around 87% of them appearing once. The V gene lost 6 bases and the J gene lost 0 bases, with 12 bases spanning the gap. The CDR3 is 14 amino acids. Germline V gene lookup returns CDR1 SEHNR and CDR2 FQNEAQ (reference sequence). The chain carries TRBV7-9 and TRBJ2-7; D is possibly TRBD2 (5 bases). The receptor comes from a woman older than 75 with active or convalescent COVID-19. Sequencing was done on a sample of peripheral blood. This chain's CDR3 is CASSPRRDSYEQYF. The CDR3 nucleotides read TGTGCCAGCAGTCCACGCCGGGACTCCTACGAGCAGTACTTC.